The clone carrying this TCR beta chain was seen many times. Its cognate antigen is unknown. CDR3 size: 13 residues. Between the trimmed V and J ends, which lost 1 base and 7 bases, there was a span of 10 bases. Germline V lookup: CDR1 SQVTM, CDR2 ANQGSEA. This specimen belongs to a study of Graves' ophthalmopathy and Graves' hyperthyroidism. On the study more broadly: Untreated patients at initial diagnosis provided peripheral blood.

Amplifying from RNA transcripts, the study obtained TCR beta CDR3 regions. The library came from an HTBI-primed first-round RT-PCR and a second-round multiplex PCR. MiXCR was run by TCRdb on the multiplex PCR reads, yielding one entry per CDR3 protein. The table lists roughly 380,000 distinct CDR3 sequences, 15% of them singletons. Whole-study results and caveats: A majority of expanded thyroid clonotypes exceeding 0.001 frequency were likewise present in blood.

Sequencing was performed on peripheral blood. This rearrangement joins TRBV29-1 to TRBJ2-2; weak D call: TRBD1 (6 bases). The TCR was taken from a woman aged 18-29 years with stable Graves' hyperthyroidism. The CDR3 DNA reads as TGCAGCGTTGAAGGTACAGGGTACGGGGAGCTGTTTTTT. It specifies CSVEGTGYGELFF.